Following are 32 T cell receptor beta chains from one sample sequenced in a study of beta chain features in type 1 diabetes. TCRB transcripts that were expressed got sequenced, as all of the isolated RNA had been reverse transcribed. TCRdb's table, derived via immunoSEQ multiplex PCR, lists solely in-frame clones and lacks some. The data show a few hundred thousand clones, 10% to 15% seen once. Sequenced input: naive CD4+ T cells from blood. Receptor source: a man between 18 and 35 years old in good health.

The sample holds a few counts of this clone. The CDR3 DNA follows: TGTGCCTGTAGGGGACGGGGGGGAGAGACCCAGTACTTC. Translating gives CACRGRGGETQYF. The chain employs TRBV30 and TRBJ2-5, with TRBD2 matching 8 bases. There are 13 residues in the CDR3. In germline, CDR1 is GTSNPN, CDR2 SVGIG (reference sequence). J gave up 4 bases and V 6 bases, and 7 bases lay outside the gene matches.

The sample holds a few counts of this clone. This chain uses TRBV6-5 with TRBJ2-7; 8 positions agree with TRBD1. CDR1 and CDR2 from the germline V gene are MNHEY and SVGAGI. V lost 6 bases and J lost 4; bases outside the gene matches: 11. This CDR3 comprises 15 residues. This chain's CDR3 is CASRFADRAGYEQYF. The DNA of the CDR3 is TGTGCCAGCAGGTTCGCGGACAGGGCGGGGTACGAGCAGTACTTC.

The chain carries TRBV5-6 and TRBJ1-6, with 8 nucleotides matching TRBD1. With 4 bases clipped from V and 9 bases from J, the junction kept 6 bases outside the gene matches. The CDR3 loop spans 14 amino acids. CDR1 and CDR2 (germline): SGHDT, YYEEEE. CDR3 sequence reads: CASSQWQGASPLHF. Here the CDR3 DNA reads TGTGCCAGCAGCCAATGGCAGGGGGCTTCACCCCTCCACTTT. The full variable domain, rest sourced from reference TRBV5-6 and TRBJ1-6, is DAGVTQSPTHLIKTRGQQVTLRCSPKSGHDTVSWYQQALGQGPQFIFQYYEEEERQRGNFPDRFSGHQFPNYSSELNVNALLLGDSALYLCASSQWQGASPLHFGNGTRLTVT.

The genes are TRBV9 and TRBJ2-7, with 9 bases aligning to TRBD1. This CDR3 has 16 residues. The germline V gene encodes CDR1 SGDLS and CDR2 YYNGEE. V shed 4 bases and J 4 bases; nucleotides not matched to a gene: 12. CDR3 sequence (DNA): TGTGCCAGCAGCATCCGCGGTGGGACAGGGATATACGAGCAGTACTTC. It specifies CASSIRGGTGIYEQYF.

The CDR3 DNA is TGTGCCAGCAGCTCTAACGCGGGTTCACCCCTCCACTTT. It yields the protein CASSSNAGSPLHF. The rearrangement uses TRBV7-9 and TRBJ1-6; D unresolved. Trimming removed 4 bases at V and 9 bases at J, with 10 bases between. The CDR3 consists of 13 residues. Germline CDR1 and CDR2: SEHNR and FQNEAQ (reference sequence). Full variable domain (missing parts from reference TRBV7-9 and TRBJ1-6): DTGVSQNPRHKITKRGQNVTFRCDPISEHNRLYWYRQTLGQGPEFLTYFQNEAQLEKSRLLSDRFSAERPKGSFSTLEIQRTEQGDSAMYLCASSSNAGSPLHFGNGTRLTVT.

This clone was observed a handful of times. V usage is TRBV19 and J usage is TRBJ2-1; 8 positions agree with TRBD2. The J segment lost 0 bases and the V segment lost 4 bases, leaving 2 bases of the junction unmatched. The CDR3 is 15 residues long. Looked up from germline, CDR1 is LNHDA and CDR2 is SQIVND (reference sequence). The CDR3 reads CASSKRENSYNEQFF. The CDR3 DNA sequence: TGTGCCAGTAGTAAGCGGGAGAACTCCTACAATGAGCAGTTCTTC.

This clone showed up just a few times. V usage is TRBV18 and J usage is TRBJ1-1; TRBD1 aligns across 10 bases. This CDR3 is built from 14 residues. The J segment lost 5 bases and the V segment lost 3 bases, leaving 3 bases of the junction unmatched. Germline V gene lookup returns CDR1 KGHSH and CDR2 LQKENI. This CDR3 reads CASSPDRGITEAFF. DNA for the CDR3: TGTGCCAGCTCACCGGACAGGGGGATTACTGAAGCTTTCTTT. Full variable domain (missing parts from reference TRBV18 and TRBJ1-1): NAGVMQNPRHLVRRRGQEARLRCSPMKGHSHVYWYRQLPEEGLKFMVYLQKENIIDESGMPKERFSAEFPKEGPSILRIQQVVRGDSAAYFCASSPDRGITEAFFGQGTRLTVV.

This clone was seen more than once but under ten times. The J gene is TRBJ2-6, the V gene TRBV9; D possibly corresponds to TRBD1 (7 bases). CDR1 is SGDLS and CDR2 is YYNGEE in the germline V gene. CDR3 length equals 18 residues. Trimming stripped 0 bases from V and 0 bases from J, with 13 bases between. The CDR3 here is CASSVAGGGISGANVLTF. The CDR3 DNA sequence: TGTGCCAGCAGCGTAGCCGGAGGGGGCATCTCTGGGGCCAACGTCCTGACTTTC. The full variable domain, completed using reference TRBV9 and TRBJ2-6, is DSGVTQTPKHLITATGQRVTLRCSPRSGDLSVYWYQQSLDQGLQFLIQYYNGEERAKGNILERFSAQQFPDLHSELNLSSLELGDSALYFCASSVAGGGISGANVLTFGAGSRLTVL.

Ten or more counts support this clone. The chain links TRBV29-1 to TRBJ2-1, with 7 bases matching TRBD1. The V segment lost 6 bases and the J segment 8 bases; nucleotides outside the gene matches: 7. This CDR3 is 12 amino acids long. Germline-derived CDR1 and CDR2 are SQVTM and ANQGSEA. The CDR3 loop reads CSVGRQGDEQFF. Here the CDR3 DNA reads TGCAGCGTAGGCAGACAGGGCGATGAGCAGTTCTTC.

The chain links TRBV28 to TRBJ1-1, with TRBD1 matching 7 bases. Germline CDR1 is MDHEN and CDR2 is SYDVKM. Unmatched junction bases numbered 6, after V lost 6 bases and J lost 8 bases. The length of the CDR3 is 12 residues. Here the CDR3 reads CASSGQAGEAFF. The CDR3 DNA reads TGTGCCAGCAGCGGACAGGCCGGGGAAGCTTTCTTT.

The CDR3 DNA reads TGTGCCAGCAGTAAGCCGGGACTAAAAAAAGAGACCCAGTACTTC. Translated, it gives CASSKPGLKKETQYF. The gene calls are TRBV2 and TRBJ2-5, with TRBD2 matching 7 bases. The CDR3 is made up of 15 amino acids. Per the germline V gene, CDR1 is SNHLY and CDR2 is FYNNEI. V lost 5 bases to trimming and J lost 3 bases; unmatched junction nucleotides: 9.

This chain joins TRBV7-6 and TRBJ1-2; 9 positions agree with TRBD1. This CDR3 spans 15 amino acids. Germline CDR1 and CDR2: SGHVS and FNYEAQ. The V gene end was trimmed by 5 bases and the J gene end by 2 bases; junction bases not matched to a gene: 6. In nucleotides, the CDR3 is TGTGCCAGCAGCACTTGGACAGGGGTCAACTATGGCTACACCTTC. Translated, it gives CASSTWTGVNYGYTF.

This clone was seen more than once but under ten times. The rearrangement uses TRBV12-5 and TRBJ2-5; TRBD1 matches 9 bases. Germline CDR1 reads LGHNT; CDR2 reads FRNRAP. CDR3 length: 16 amino acids. J lost 5 bases, V lost 5 bases, and 12 bases had no gene match. The CDR3 DNA follows: TGTGCTAGTGGTCCCGGGACAGGGACGTGGAGGGAGACCCAGTACTTC. This sequence encodes CASGPGTGTWRETQYF.

In this sample, this clone turned up a few times. This chain links TRBV15 with TRBJ2-7; possible D gene TRBD2, 5 bases. V lost 5 bases, J lost 0 bases, and 11 bases lay in between. The germline V gene encodes CDR1 LNHNV and CDR2 YYDKDF (reference sequence). The CDR3 sequence is 14 residues long. The CDR3 nucleotides are TGTGCCACCAGCCGACCGGGGAGCTCCTACGAGCAGTACTTC. This codes for CATSRPGSSYEQYF.

This clone showed up just a few times. The chain combines TRBV7-2 with TRBJ1-5, with 8 bases fitting TRBD1. The junction had 10 bases not matched to a gene; V was cut back by 5 bases and J by 7 bases. The length of the CDR3 is 15 residues. Germline CDR1 SGHTA, CDR2 FQGNSA. The CDR3 DNA reads as TGTGCCAGCAGCGAACCAGGGGGCCCAGGGCAGCCCCAGCATTTT. Translating gives CASSEPGGPGQPQHF.

The chain combines TRBV9 with TRBJ2-3; 9 positions agree with TRBD2. With V trimmed by 3 bases and J by 4 bases, 9 bases remained unmatched. The CDR3 is made up of 16 amino acids. Germline V CDR1 and CDR2: SGDLS, YYNGEE. CDR3 DNA: TGTGCCAGCAGCGCCTCCGGGACTAGCAGTGCAGATACGCAGTATTTT. It encodes CASSASGTSSADTQYF.

The chain carries TRBV7-2 and TRBJ2-5, with a weak D call TRBD2 (6 bases). The CDR3 is made up of 15 amino acids. Trimming left V 2 bases short and J 5 bases short, with 15 bases between. CDR1 SGHTA and CDR2 FQGNSA come from the germline V gene. CDR3 sequence reads: CASSLRAGRGETQYF. The CDR3 DNA reads as TGTGCCAGCAGCTTACGCGCGGGTCGGGGGGAGACCCAGTACTTC.

In this sample, this clone turned up a few times. This chain joins TRBV18 and TRBJ2-7; tentatively, D is TRBD2 (6 bases). CDR3 length equals 15 residues. Trimming took 2 bases from V and 7 from J, leaving 18 bases between them. The germline gives CDR1 KGHSH, CDR2 LQKENI. DNA of the CDR3: TGTGCCAGCTCACCAGGGAGCGTGGAGGGATGGGAGCAGTACTTC. Its translation: CASSPGSVEGWEQYF.

This clone has more than one count but fewer than ten. The CDR3 loop reads CASSARQKGLAGGISYNEQFF. The CDR3 DNA sequence: TGTGCCAGCAGCGCGCGACAAAAAGGACTAGCGGGGGGGATATCCTACAATGAGCAGTTCTTC. The rearrangement links TRBV9 to TRBJ2-1; TRBD2 agrees at 15 bases. Germline V gene sequence: CDR1 SGDLS, CDR2 YYNGEE. The junction had 14 bases not matched to a gene; V was cut back by 3 bases and J by 1 base. The CDR3 loop spans 21 amino acids.

J is TRBJ2-7 and V is TRBV19; 10 positions match TRBD2. After removal of 6 bases from V and 2 bases from J, the junction contained 7 bases not matched to a gene. CDR3 length equals 15 residues. Germline CDR1 LNHDA, CDR2 SQIVND (reference sequence). The CDR3 loop reads CASRDQREGPYEQYF. The CDR3, as DNA: TGTGCCAGTAGAGATCAGCGGGAGGGCCCCTACGAGCAGTACTTC.

This clone came up a few times. J is TRBJ2-3 and V is TRBV30, with 7 bases fitting TRBD1. Unmatched junction bases numbered 6, after V lost 2 bases and J lost 4 bases. This CDR3 region has 14 residues. The germline V gene encodes CDR1 GTSNPN and CDR2 SVGIG (reference sequence). DNA of the CDR3: TGTGCCTGGAGTTTCGACAGGGCATCAGATACGCAGTATTTT. Its translation: CAWSFDRASDTQYF.

This rearrangement joins TRBV5-1 to TRBJ2-3, with 9 nucleotides matching TRBD1. CDR1 and CDR2 (germline): SGHRS, YFSETQ. V shed 7 bases, J shed 3 bases, and the junction held 9 bases outside the gene matches. This CDR3 has 15 residues. CDR3 bases: TGCGCCAGCGGCCTTTGGGACAGGGAAACAGATACGCAGTATTTT. It yields the protein CASGLWDRETDTQYF.

The V call is TRBV10-3, the J call TRBJ2-7, with TRBD2 identical over 11 bases. Trimming took 4 bases from V and 3 from J; bases not matched to a gene: 11. Germline V CDR1 and CDR2: ENHRY, SYGVKD. This CDR3 contains 17 residues. In nucleotides, the CDR3 is TGTGCCATCAGTGCGACTAGCGGGAAACTCCAGTTCTACGAGCAGTACTTC. This codes for CAISATSGKLQFYEQYF.

J is TRBJ1-1 and V is TRBV5-5; TRBD1 might be the D (6 bases). Germline V gene sequence: CDR1 SGHKS, CDR2 YYEKEE (reference sequence). The ends were cut back, 0 bases at V and 2 bases at J, with 14 bases in the middle. The CDR3 is made up of 16 amino acids. This CDR3 is CASSLVSGTLNTEAFF. The CDR3 DNA sequence: TGTGCCAGCAGCTTGGTGTCTGGGACACTTAACACTGAAGCTTTCTTT.

There are a few counts of this clone. V is TRBV29-1 and J is TRBJ1-1; D gene ambiguous. The CDR3 sequence is 13 residues long. The V end was cut by 6 bases, the J end by 4 bases, with 15 bases between. CDR1 and CDR2 from the germline V gene are SQVTM and ANQGSEA. Here the CDR3 DNA reads TGCAGCGTGGATGGTAGTCGGGGCACTGAAGCTTTCTTT. This encodes CSVDGSRGTEAFF.

In its sample, this clone was seen a few times. The chain uses TRBV14 and TRBJ2-6; D not resolved. V was pared by 1 base and J by 1 base, with 5 bases between. CDR1 is SGHDN, CDR2 FVKESK, per germline. The CDR3 loop spans 15 amino acids. The CDR3: CASSQGISGANVLTF. CDR3 in DNA: TGTGCCAGCAGCCAAGGTATTTCTGGGGCCAACGTCCTGACTTTC.

This clone has more than one count but fewer than ten. V and J are TRBV28 and TRBJ1-2; perhaps TRBD1 as D (5 bases). Germline CDR1 reads MDHEN; CDR2 reads SYDVKM. The CDR3 is 15 residues long. The V and J ends lost 1 base and 4 bases respectively, with 13 bases between them. The CDR3 here is CASSLSPGEGYGYTF. In DNA form, the CDR3 reads TGTGCCAGCAGTTTATCCCCGGGGGAAGGCTATGGCTACACCTTC.

The chain is built from TRBV20-1 and TRBJ2-7; a weak D match, TRBD2 (5 bases). Looked up from germline, CDR1 is DFQATT and CDR2 is SNEGSKA (reference sequence). Trimming removed 6 bases from V and 6 bases from J, with 12 bases in between. This CDR3 spans 11 amino acids. CDR3 sequence: CSAETRVEQYF. CDR3 nucleotide sequence: TGCAGTGCGGAAACTAGGGTCGAGCAGTACTTC.

This sequence joins TRBV28 and TRBJ1-5; no definite D call. The CDR3 runs 16 residues. Germline CDR1 reads MDHEN; CDR2 reads SYDVKM. The ends were cut back, 3 bases at V and 0 bases at J, with 12 bases in the middle. CDR3 nucleotides: TGTGCCAGCAGTTTTCCCAGGTTGAATAGCAATCAGCCCCAGCATTTT. Translating it yields CASSFPRLNSNQPQHF.

This clone was detected a few times. The chain is built from TRBV2 and TRBJ1-1; D gene uncertain. V was clipped by 3 bases and J by 5 bases, with 16 bases between them. CDR1 and CDR2 from the germline V gene are SNHLY and FYNNEI. CDR3 size: 15 residues. Here the CDR3 reads CASSELEPGRTEAFF. CDR3 bases: TGTGCCAGCAGTGAGTTGGAACCGGGGAGAACTGAAGCTTTCTTT.

This clone came up a few times. J is TRBJ2-2 and V is TRBV7-9; the D gene is possibly TRBD2 (6 bases). The ends were cut back, 5 bases at V and 6 bases at J, with 16 bases in the middle. This CDR3 has 15 amino acids. CDR1 SEHNR and CDR2 FQNEAQ come from the germline V gene (reference sequence). For the CDR3, the DNA is TGTGCCAGCAGCACCCCGAGACTAGGGGCCGGGGAGCTGTTTTTT. It is translated as CASSTPRLGAGELFF.

The chain couples TRBV30 to TRBJ1-6; D call uncertain. The CDR3 has 14 residues. V was shortened by 4 bases and J by 4 bases, with 11 bases between the two germline ends. The germline CDR1 and CDR2 sequences are GTSNPN and SVGIG (reference sequence). CDR3 region: CAWMPERYNSPLHF. The CDR3 coding sequence is TGTGCCTGGATGCCGGAGAGGTATAATTCACCCCTCCACTTT. Based on the CDR3 plus reference TRBV30 and TRBJ1-6, the full variable domain is SQTIHQWPATLVQPVGSPLSLECTVEGTSNPNLYWYRQAAGRGLQLLFYSVGIGQISSEVPQNLSASRPQDRQFILSSKKLLLSDSGFYLCAWMPERYNSPLHFGNGTRLTVT.